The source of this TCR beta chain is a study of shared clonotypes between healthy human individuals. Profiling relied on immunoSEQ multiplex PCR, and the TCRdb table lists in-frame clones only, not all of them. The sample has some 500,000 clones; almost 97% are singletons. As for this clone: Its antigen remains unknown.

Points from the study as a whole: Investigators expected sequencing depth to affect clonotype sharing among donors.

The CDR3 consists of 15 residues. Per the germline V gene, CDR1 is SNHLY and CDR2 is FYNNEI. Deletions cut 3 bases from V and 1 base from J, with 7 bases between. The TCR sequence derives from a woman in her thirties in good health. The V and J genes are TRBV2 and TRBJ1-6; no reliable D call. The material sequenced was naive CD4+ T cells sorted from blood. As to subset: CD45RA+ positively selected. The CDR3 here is CASSEAVSYNSPLHF. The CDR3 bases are TGTGCCAGCAGTGAGGCAGTGTCCTATAATTCACCCCTCCACTTT. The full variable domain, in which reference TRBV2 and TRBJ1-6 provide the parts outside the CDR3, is EPEVTQTPSHQVTQMGQEVILRCVPISNHLYFYWYRQILGQKVEFLVSFYNNEISEKSEIFDDQFSVERPDGSNFTLKIRSTKLEDSAMYFCASSEAVSYNSPLHFGNGTRLTVT.